Presented here are 19 T cell receptor beta chains from one specimen sequenced in a study of T cell repertoires in cytomegalovirus infection. Using its own MiXCR run on the reads, TCRdb lists one record per CDR3 protein. This table holds around 280,000 distinct CDR3 sequences, roughly 15% found once. Sequencing used PBMCs. These receptor sequences come from a human donor in good health (CMV status not recorded). Some clones in this sample may be carry-over from other donors' samples.

This chain uses TRBV4-1 with TRBJ2-5; D is undetermined. V was pared by 2 bases and J by 2 bases, with 6 bases between. Germline CDR1 reads MGHRA; CDR2 reads YSYEKL. The CDR3 covers 13 residues. The CDR3 nucleotides are TGCGCCAGCAGCCAATGGCGGCAAGAGACCCAGTACTTC. Amino acid sequence: CASSQWRQETQYF.

This clonotype was picked up many times. V gene TRBV7-2 combines with J gene TRBJ2-1; D possibly matches TRBD1 or TRBD2 (6 bases each). V was trimmed by 2 bases and J by 9 bases, leaving 11 bases between them. This CDR3 spans 13 amino acids. Germline CDR1 is SGHTA and CDR2 is FQGNSA. CDR3 coding DNA: TGTGCCAGCAGCTTAAATGAGGGGGGTGAGCAGTTCTTC. This gives the protein CASSLNEGGEQFF.

This clonotype has at least ten counts. The CDR3 is CAINRGQGPLGYTF. As DNA, the CDR3 is TGTGCCATCAATAGAGGACAGGGACCTCTCGGCTACACCTTC. This sequence joins TRBV10-3 and TRBJ1-2, with 8 bases matching TRBD1. J gave up 8 bases and V 7 bases, and 12 bases lay outside the gene matches. CDR1 is ENHRY, CDR2 SYGVKD, per germline. The CDR3 runs 14 residues.

This clonotype was picked up many times. The chain employs TRBV7-8 and TRBJ1-1; D gene unclear. Germline CDR1 reads SGHVS; CDR2 reads FQNEAQ. The CDR3 is 14 residues long. V lost 5 bases and J lost 1, with 11 bases in between. The CDR3: CASSPWVGNTEAFF. The CDR3 nucleotides are TGTGCCAGCAGCCCTTGGGTGGGGAACACTGAAGCTTTCTTT.

This clonotype was detected many times. CDR3 loop: CASSLNPNYGYTF. The CDR3, as DNA: TGTGCCAGCAGCTTAAACCCTAACTATGGCTACACCTTC. The rearrangement uses TRBV7-2 and TRBJ1-2; D is unresolved. CDR1 and CDR2 (germline): SGHTA, FQGNSA. The CDR3 covers 13 residues. V gave up 2 bases and J gave up 0 bases, with 4 bases separating them.

This clonotype has just a few counts. The rearrangement joins TRBV29-1 to TRBJ2-3; unclear D gene. CDR3 length: 14 residues. CDR1 is SQVTM, CDR2 ANQGSEA, per germline. Deletions cut 5 bases from V and 0 bases from J, with 12 bases between. CDR3 protein: CSVPEEPSTDTQYF. The CDR3 DNA reads TGCAGCGTTCCCGAAGAACCTAGCACAGATACGCAGTATTTT.

As concerns this clonotype: A read error is possible here, since a much larger clone lies one base away. The chain carries TRBV11-3 and TRBJ1-2, with D uncertain. V shed 1 base and J shed 6 bases, with 6 bases lying between them. Germline CDR1 is SGHNT and CDR2 is YENEEA. The length of the CDR3 is 12 residues. CDR3 bases: TGTGCCAGCAGCTTAGTAAGGGATGGCTACACCTTC. This encodes CASSLVRDGYTF.

The V and J genes are TRBV5-4 and TRBJ2-2, with 8 bases matching TRBD2. V lost 6 bases and J lost 11; bases outside the gene matches: 15. The CDR3 covers 15 residues. The germline gives CDR1 SGHNT, CDR2 YYREEE (reference sequence). In nucleotides, the CDR3 is TGTGCCAGCACCCGACCGGGGACTAGGGGGGGTGAGCTGTTTTTT. Translating gives CASTRPGTRGGELFF.

This clonotype has a count of ten or more. This rearrangement joins TRBV6-2 or TRBV6-3 to TRBJ2-4, with TRBD1 as a possible D gene (5 bases). With 0 bases removed from V and 0 bases from J, the gap between germline ends came to 12 bases. The CDR3 extends over 17 amino acids. CDR1 MNHEY and CDR2 SVGEGT come from the germline V gene. The chain's CDR3 is CASSYSAAGLAKNIQYF. The CDR3 nucleotides read TGTGCCAGCAGTTACTCTGCCGCAGGGTTAGCCAAAAACATTCAGTACTTC.

This clonotype was recorded many times. The chain is built from TRBV11-2 and TRBJ2-5, with D tentatively TRBD2 (6 bases). The ends were cut back, 8 bases at V and 5 bases at J, with 6 bases in the middle. The CDR3 sequence is 10 residues long. CDR1 and CDR2 (germline): SGHAT, FQNNGV. In DNA, the CDR3 is TGTGCCAGCCGGGGGGAGACCCAGTACTTC. Residues: CASRGETQYF.

The gene calls are TRBV9 and TRBJ2-5, with a possible D match to TRBD2 (6 bases). Trimming cost V 0 bases and J 2 bases, with 14 bases left between them. The CDR3 totals 16 residues. Germline V gives CDR1 SGDLS, CDR2 YYNGEE. CDR3 loop: CASSVEGSGMQETQYF. DNA of the CDR3: TGTGCCAGCAGCGTAGAGGGTAGCGGAATGCAAGAGACCCAGTACTTC. The full variable domain, completed using reference TRBV9 and TRBJ2-5, is DSGVTQTPKHLITATGQRVTLRCSPRSGDLSVYWYQQSLDQGLQFLIQYYNGEERAKGNILERFSAQQFPDLHSELNLSSLELGDSALYFCASSVEGSGMQETQYFGPGTRLLVL.

This clonotype was counted many times. V is TRBV5-4 and J is TRBJ2-2; a possible D gene is TRBD2 (6 bases). V lost 7 bases, J lost 2 bases, and 18 bases lay in between. Per the germline V gene, CDR1 is SGHNT and CDR2 is YYREEE (reference sequence). The CDR3 length is 16 residues. The CDR3, as DNA: TGTGCCAGCTCAAAAGGCGGGGCGTACAACACCGGGGAGCTGTTTTTT. It is translated as CASSKGGAYNTGELFF.

The chain recombines TRBV27 with TRBJ2-3; possibly TRBD1 for D (6 bases). From germline, CDR1 is MNHEY and CDR2 SMNVEV (reference sequence). The CDR3 consists of 16 residues. Between the trimmed V and J ends, which lost 2 bases and 0 bases, there was a span of 12 bases. The DNA for the CDR3 is TGTGCCAGCAGTTTAAGAGGGACAACTAGCACAGATACGCAGTATTTT. This translates into CASSLRGTTSTDTQYF.

This clonotype has only a few counts. This sequence joins TRBV12-3 or TRBV12-4 and TRBJ2-1; D gene unclear. The CDR3 has 12 residues. Trimming shortened V by 0 bases and J by 8 bases, and 5 bases separated the two germline ends. As DNA, the CDR3 is TGTGCCAGCAGTTTAGCCGTGCATGAGCAGTTCTTC. It is translated as CASSLAVHEQFF.

The CDR3 is CASSFFRGGAAYEQYF. The CDR3 DNA reads TGTGCCAGCAGTTTTTTCCGTGGAGGGGCGGCCTACGAGCAGTACTTC. V usage is TRBV12-3 or TRBV12-4 and J usage is TRBJ2-7, with D perhaps TRBD2 (6 bases). The CDR3 has 16 residues. With 3 bases removed from V and 2 bases from J, the gap between germline ends came to 17 bases.

Ten or more counts support this clonotype. The genes are TRBV28 and TRBJ1-5; perhaps TRBD1 as D (5 bases). CDR1 MDHEN and CDR2 SYDVKM come from the germline V gene. The CDR3 contains 14 residues. Trimming took 5 bases from V and 7 from J, leaving 15 bases between them. The CDR3 reads CASSRDQTRQPQHF. The CDR3 DNA reads TGTGCCAGCAGTAGGGACCAAACCCGGCAGCCCCAGCATTTT.

There are many counts of this clonotype. This chain joins TRBV7-3 and TRBJ2-1, with 8 bases aligning to TRBD2. The CDR3 totals 16 residues. With 2 bases clipped from V and 6 bases from J, the junction kept 9 bases outside the gene matches. Germline V gene lookup returns CDR1 SGHTA and CDR2 FQGTGA. The CDR3 protein is CASSLARTSSANEQFF. CDR3 nucleotides: TGTGCCAGCAGCTTAGCAAGGACTAGCTCGGCCAATGAGCAGTTCTTC.

This chain joins TRBV29-1 and TRBJ1-1; D perhaps matches TRBD1 (5 bases). Germline V gene data show CDR1 as SQVTM and CDR2 as ANQGSEA. The CDR3 length is 13 residues. V shed 4 bases and J shed 1 base, with 10 bases lying between them. The CDR3 bases are TGCAGCGTTGTTGACAGCTGGAACACTGAAGCTTTCTTT. It translates to CSVVDSWNTEAFF.

The rearrangement uses TRBV5-1 and TRBJ2-1; D might be TRBD2 (7 bases). V lost 4 bases and J 5 bases, leaving 13 bases between the germline ends. Looked up from germline, CDR1 is SGHRS and CDR2 is YFSETQ. The CDR3 extends over 14 amino acids. The CDR3: CASSLGGGHNEQFF. The CDR3 DNA follows: TGCGCCAGCAGCCTGGGGGGGGGGCACAATGAGCAGTTCTTC. Filled out from reference TRBV5-1 and TRBJ2-1, the complete variable domain reads KAGVTQTPRYLIKTRGQQVTLSCSPISGHRSVSWYQQTPGQGLQFLFEYFSETQRNKGNFPGRFSGRQFSNSRSEMNVSTLELGDSALYLCASSLGGGHNEQFFGPGTRLTVL.